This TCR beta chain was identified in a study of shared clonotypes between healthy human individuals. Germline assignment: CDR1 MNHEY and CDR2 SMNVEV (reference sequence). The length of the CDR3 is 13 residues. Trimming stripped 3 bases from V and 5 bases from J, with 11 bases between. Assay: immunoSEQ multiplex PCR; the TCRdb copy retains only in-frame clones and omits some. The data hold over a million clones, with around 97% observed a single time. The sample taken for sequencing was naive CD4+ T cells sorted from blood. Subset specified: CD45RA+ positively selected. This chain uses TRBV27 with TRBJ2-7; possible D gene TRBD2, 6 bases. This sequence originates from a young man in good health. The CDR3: CASSFPGSNEQYF. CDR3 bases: TGTGCCAGCAGTTTTCCCGGGAGTAACGAGCAGTACTTC.